This T cell receptor (beta chain) was retrieved from a study of PD-1 blockade in classical Hodgkin lymphoma (dated by TCRdb to the early 2020s). About the investigation overall: Nivolumab dosing was 3 mg/kg intravenously every 2 weeks, continuing until either disease progression or unacceptable toxicity. A peripheral blood immune signature of response to PD-1 blockade in classical Hodgkin lymphoma was defined using TCR beta sequencing and CyTOF.

Results and caveats for the whole study, not just this receptor: Baseline TCR diversity was reported to be lower in newly diagnosed patients than in healthy donors and to be lower still in relapsed/refractory patients. A significant rise by C4D1 was seen in CD4+ but not CD8+ TCR diversity (p=0.0027 vs p=0.16), with the rise being most apparent in complete responders (p=0.02). The study covered only a single clinical trial cohort, and the causes of the repertoire differences, possibly disease activity or prior therapy, were still not defined. Lower diversity was seen in patients whose nivolumab began less than 1 year after ASCT, and these patients were left out of later analyses so that immune reconstitution would not confound the results. Trial patients with a complete response had baseline diversity similar to that of newly diagnosed patients, while partial responders and progressors had significantly lower diversity.

Taken with the paper, the label for time point translates to: cycle 2 day 1 (C2D1) of nivolumab. All trial patients had relapsed after autologous stem cell transplantation, with cohorts A, B and C differing in prior brentuximab vedotin exposure. The trial cohort comprised approximately 55 patients with relapsed/refractory classical Hodgkin lymphoma whose best overall responses were complete response, partial response or progressive disease. Trial patients were treated with single-agent nivolumab in the multi-cohort phase II CheckMate 205 trial. An independent review committee assessed best overall response using the 2007 International Working Group response criteria. Trial PBMCs were collected just before the start of nivolumab (C1D1) and during therapy at cycle 2 day 1 and cycle 4 day 1. After peripheral blood was drawn into 8 mL Vacutainer Cell Preparation Tubes, PBMCs were isolated by centrifugation and then cryopreserved.

Genomic DNA was extracted with the Qiagen DNeasy kit from unsorted PBMCs and from negatively selected CD4+ and CD8+ fractions. Amplification of TCR beta CDR3 regions was done by immunoSEQ multiplex PCR with primers that anneal to V and J segments. A synthetic immune receptor repertoire was used to minimize amplification bias, and any residual bias was removed computationally once sequencing was done. The authors' pipeline ran thus. Repertoire diversity was quantified as the Shannon entropy index using custom Python scripts. Unsorted, CD4+ and CD8+ repertoires were analyzed separately, except for combined analyses in which CD4+ and CD8+ sequences were merged in silico. Clonal expansion was defined as at least a 2-fold frequency increase after treatment relative to C1D1, with a pseudocount of 0.5 for undetected baseline clones. Singleton clones were defined as clones with 0 or 1 copy at C1D1, and non-singleton clones were defined as clones with 2 or more copies. Clones expanded in unsorted samples were annotated as CD4+, CD8+ or unknown by matching protein sequences in sorted samples from the same patient. Wilcoxon tests on paired samples were used to test diversity changes from C1D1 to C4D1. TCRdb carries this immuneACCESS record with in-frame sequences only. Its versions omit some clonotypes, under half of them owing to an unresolved V gene in the studies checked, with the rest unexplained. The V and J calls and clone size come from that table; D and trimming were worked out from the DNA. The sample table records more than 140,000 clones; around four fifths of these occur just once. Together, the top ten hold roughly a tenth of the sample.

For this chain, trimming is 4 bases at the V end and 4 bases at the J end, and the number of junction bases without a gene match is 7. CDR1 and CDR2 (SGHNT, YYREEE) derive from the germline V gene (reference sequence). There are 15 amino acids in the CDR3, from cysteine to phenylalanine inclusive. The kept DNA is CDR3 alone, 45 bases in frame from the first base. Comment on this clone: Its antigen remains undetermined. Base qualities were left out, and no much larger clone turns up one base away.

The chain couples TRBV5-4 to TRBJ1-5, with 8 bases matching TRBD1. This receptor was obtained from a human donor with classical Hodgkin lymphoma. Specimen: peripheral blood mononuclear cells (PBMCs), collected before the second cycle of nivolumab. The DNA is as follows: TGTGCCAGCAGCCAGGGGACAGGTCTAAATCAGCCCCAGCATTTT. Protein translation: CASSQGTGLNQPQHF. Here the CDR3 is joined to the reference TRBV5-4 and TRBJ1-5 genes, and the full variable domain is: ETGVTQSPTHLIKTRGQQVTLRCSSQSGHNTVSWYQQALGQGPQFIFQYYREEENGRGNFPPRFSGLQFPNYSSELNVNALELDDSALYLCASSQGTGLNQPQHFGDGTRLSIL.